Each of the 19 T cell receptor beta chains below was sequenced from the same sample in a study of T cell repertoires in cytomegalovirus infection. TCRdb itself ran the reads through MiXCR, one entry per CDR3 protein. The repertoire includes about 400,000 distinct CDR3 sequences, about 35% of them detected once, and less than 15% sits in the top ten. The antigens for these receptors are not known. Sample: cultured PBMCs, taken from culture after CMV antigen stimulation. All receptors derive from a human donor in good health (CMV status not recorded). Some clones in this sample may be carry-over from other donors' samples.

This clonotype has a handful of counts. CDR3 DNA sequence: TGTGCCATCAGTGACTCGGGGGAGCAGTACGTC. Its protein is CAISDSGEQYV. The V gene is TRBV10-3, the J gene TRBJ2-7; D might be TRBD2 (5 bases). Germline V gene sequence: CDR1 ENHRY, CDR2 SYGVKD. The length of the CDR3 is 11 residues. V lost 3 bases, J lost 7 bases, and 7 bases lay in between.

About this clonotype: A much larger clone differs from this one at a single base, so this may be a read error. The chain employs TRBV5-4 and TRBJ2-5; D is ambiguous. The V gene lost 1 base and the J gene lost 3 bases, with 4 bases spanning the gap. This CDR3 has 12 residues. The germline gives CDR1 SGHNT, CDR2 YYREEE (reference sequence). The CDR3 region has the DNA TGTGCCAGCAGCTTGTCCGAAGAGACCCAGTACTTC. Protein: CASSLSEETQYF.

This clonotype occurred a few times. The chain couples TRBV19 to TRBJ1-4; no clear D. V gave up 3 bases and J gave up 8 bases, with 13 bases separating them. The germline V gene encodes CDR1 LNHDA and CDR2 SQIVND (reference sequence). CDR3 length: 14 amino acids. In DNA form, the CDR3 reads TGTGCCAGTAGTATCCAGTCCGACGGGGAAAAACTGTTTTTT. It translates to CASSIQSDGEKLFF.

The chain has TRBV7-2 and TRBJ2-7; 7 bases map to TRBD2. Germline CDR1 is SGHTA and CDR2 is FQGNSA. The ends lost 8 bases at V and 2 bases at J; junction bases unmatched: 3. CDR3 length: 12 amino acids. CDR3 loop: CASGGTTYEQYF. The CDR3 DNA reads TGTGCCAGCGGGGGGACTACCTACGAGCAGTACTTC.

The chain recombines TRBV7-2 with TRBJ1-5; unclear D gene. CDR1 and CDR2 from the germline V gene are SGHTA and FQGNSA. The CDR3 has 15 amino acids. V lost 1 base to trimming and J lost 7 bases, with 14 bases between them. CDR3 loop: CASSLVRTVGQPQHF. The CDR3 DNA is TGTGCCAGCAGCTTAGTGAGGACGGTGGGGCAGCCCCAGCATTTT. The whole variable domain, remainder taken from reference TRBV7-2 and TRBJ1-5, is GAGVSQSPSNKVTEKGKDVELRCDPISGHTALYWYRQSLGQGLEFLIYFQGNSAPDKSGLPSDRFSAERTGGSVSTLTIQRTQQEDSAVYLCASSLVRTVGQPQHFGDGTRLSIL.

The sample holds many counts of this clonotype. The rearrangement links TRBV7-2 to TRBJ2-7, with D hard to call. Trimming took 1 base from V and 3 from J, leaving 13 bases between them. The CDR3 is 15 residues long. CDR1 and CDR2 (germline): SGHTA, FQGNSA. CDR3 in DNA: TGTGCCAGCAGCTTAGATATGGGCCCAGGCTACGAGCAGTACTTC. This translates into CASSLDMGPGYEQYF.

The chain uses TRBV11-2 and TRBJ2-5; D not resolved. CDR3 size: 14 residues. Trimming cost V 2 bases and J 3 bases, with 10 bases left between them. Looked up from germline, CDR1 is SGHAT and CDR2 is FQNNGV. CDR3 in amino acids: CASSLQNSKETQYF. CDR3 DNA sequence: TGTGCCAGCAGCTTACAAAATTCTAAAGAGACCCAGTACTTC.

J is TRBJ2-1 and V is TRBV7-6; 11 nucleotides match TRBD2. V lost 7 bases and J lost 6; bases outside the gene matches: 11. The CDR3 is made up of 16 amino acids. Germline V gene sequence: CDR1 SGHVS, CDR2 FNYEAQ. The CDR3 here is CASTPGELAGVNEQFF. The CDR3 region has the DNA TGTGCCAGCACACCAGGGGAACTAGCGGGAGTCAATGAGCAGTTCTTC.

As DNA, the CDR3 is TGTGCCAGCAGACGAACCGGGACAGCGGTCGACGGCTACACCTTC. Amino acid sequence: CASRRTGTAVDGYTF. The V call is TRBV6-1, the J call TRBJ1-2; 7 bases fit TRBD1. The CDR3 runs 15 residues. The trim removed 6 bases at V and 8 bases at J, leaving 15 bases unmatched. CDR1 is MNHNS and CDR2 is SASEGT in the germline V gene.

This clonotype was found a few times. The chain has TRBV6-5 and TRBJ2-1; D may match TRBD1 or TRBD2 (6 bases each). V lost 6 bases and J 6 bases, leaving 12 bases between the germline ends. This CDR3 has 13 amino acids. Germline CDR1 MNHEY, CDR2 SVGAGI. The CDR3 loop reads CASRGGLANEQFF. The CDR3 DNA reads as TGTGCCAGCAGGGGGGGCTTAGCCAATGAGCAGTTCTTC.

In this sample, this clonotype turned up a few times. This chain links TRBV20-1 with TRBJ2-7; D may be TRBD2 (5 bases). Trimming took 0 bases from V and 2 from J, leaving 11 bases between them. Per germline, CDR1 DFQATT and CDR2 SNEGSKA (reference sequence). CDR3 length: 14 residues. CDR3 in amino acids: CSAREPGYTYEQYF. The CDR3, as DNA: TGCAGTGCTAGAGAGCCGGGGTACACCTACGAGCAGTACTTC.

The sample holds a few counts of this clonotype. The chain is built from TRBV5-1 and TRBJ2-2, with D tentatively TRBD2 (5 bases). Germline assignment: CDR1 SGHRS and CDR2 YFSETQ. V lost 3 bases and J 4 bases, leaving 16 bases between the germline ends. This CDR3 contains 16 residues. CDR3 protein: CASSSRTGSGTGELFF. The CDR3, as DNA: TGCGCCAGCAGCTCCCGGACTGGCTCGGGCACCGGGGAGCTGTTTTTT.

This chain links TRBV20-1 with TRBJ1-1, with D perhaps matching TRBD1 (5 bases). V was trimmed by 4 bases and J by 3 bases, leaving 15 bases between them. The germline gives CDR1 DFQATT, CDR2 SNEGSKA (reference sequence). The CDR3 has 14 residues. CDR3 in amino acids: CSAKFGGGDTEAFF. For the CDR3, the DNA is TGCAGTGCTAAATTTGGGGGAGGGGACACTGAAGCTTTCTTT.

This chain links TRBV6-6 with TRBJ2-7; 9 nucleotides align to TRBD1. V shed 5 bases, J shed 2 bases, and the junction held 10 bases outside the gene matches. CDR1 and CDR2 (germline): MNHNY, SVGAGI (reference sequence). This CDR3 has 16 amino acids. CDR3 nucleotides: TGTGCCAGCAGTAGAACCGGGACAGGGATACCCTACGAGCAGTACTTC. It codes for CASSRTGTGIPYEQYF.

This clonotype came up many times. The chain has TRBV6-2 or TRBV6-3 and TRBJ1-1; TRBD1 matches at 8 bases. There are 17 residues in the CDR3. Germline V gene lookup returns CDR1 MNHEY and CDR2 SVGEGT. V lost 2 bases and J lost 0; bases outside the gene matches: 8. The CDR3, as DNA: TGTGCCAGCAGTTACCCCGTCGGACAGGGAATGAACACTGAAGCTTTCTTT. Protein: CASSYPVGQGMNTEAFF.

The chain is built from TRBV4-1 and TRBJ2-7; 10 bases are shared with TRBD1. The ends lost 1 base at V and 5 bases at J; junction bases unmatched: 8. Germline assignment: CDR1 MGHRA and CDR2 YSYEKL. The CDR3 extends over 16 amino acids. The CDR3 loop is CASSQAPRDRGHEQYF. The CDR3 DNA is TGCGCCAGCAGCCAAGCCCCCCGGGACAGGGGCCACGAGCAGTACTTC.

This clonotype appeared a few times. The chain recombines TRBV12-3 or TRBV12-4 with TRBJ1-5; TRBD1 matches 7 bases. CDR3 length: 14 amino acids. V lost 5 bases and J lost 5; bases outside the gene matches: 6. CDR3 bases: TGTGCCAGCAGTCACGGGACAGTTTATCAGCCCCAGCATTTT. It translates to CASSHGTVYQPQHF.

The chain employs TRBV12-3 or TRBV12-4 and TRBJ2-5, with 9 positions matching TRBD2. The CDR3 is made up of 16 amino acids. V lost 5 bases and J lost 2; bases outside the gene matches: 9. The CDR3 DNA is TGTGCCAGCAGTCCACCGGGACTAGCCTCACAAGAGACCCAGTACTTC. Translating it yields CASSPPGLASQETQYF.

The chain uses TRBV11-2 and TRBJ2-1; tentative D call: TRBD1 (6 bases). This CDR3 spans 16 amino acids. CDR1 is SGHAT and CDR2 is FQNNGV in the germline V gene. The V and J ends lost 5 bases and 8 bases respectively, with 22 bases between them. CDR3 nucleotide sequence: TGTGCCAGCAGCCCTCCCCGTGGGGGCCCGGGCGATGAGCAGTTCTTC. The encoded protein is CASSPPRGGPGDEQFF.